The rows below give T cell receptor beta chains drawn from one sample of a study of blood T cell repertoires in COVID-19. Only in-frame clones appear in the TCRdb table, and some are missing; sequencing was by immunoSEQ multiplex PCR. The repertoire holds 250,000 to 300,000 clones, approximately 88% seen once, with around 0.78% in the top ten. Material for sequencing was peripheral blood. The receptors were gathered from a woman under 40 with acute or convalescent COVID-19. Each CDR3 is given with its conserved first and last residue.

>TRBV27
CASSYTVHTEAFF
>TRBV29-1
CSAWTGINNEQFF
>TRBV5-6
CASSSLAGAETQYF
>TRBV7-2
CASSLTTSSYEQYF
>TRBV19
CASSIGTSGVHEQFF
>TRBV6-1
CASSEASDREGEDIQYF
>TRBV29-1
CSGRGTGVHEQYF
>TRBV30
CAWSATLSSYNEQFF
>TRBV18
CASSPPGTPANYGYTF
>TRBV6-5
CASRTGQVNTEAFF